A selection of T cell receptor beta chains follows, all from one sample in a study of metastatic and nonmetastatic thyroid tumors. TCRdb reprocessed the PCR reads using MiXCR. The sample lists tens of thousands of clones; about an eighth were seen once. The sample taken for sequencing was blood. These receptors were obtained from a female donor with papillary thyroid cancer or a benign thyroid nodule (not recorded which). Some clones in this sample may be carry-over from other donors' samples. Both conserved end residues are part of each CDR3. The D gene is left open where the match is weak. Clone size is shown for a subset of rows, as once, few, many or a class of expanded clone.

TRBV6-2/TRBV6-3	many	TRBJ1-2	NA	TGTGCCAGCAGTTCCGACAGATCCTATGGCTACACCTTC	CASSSDRSYGYTF
TRBV3-1	many	TRBJ2-1	TRBD2	TGTGCCAGCAGCCCCCCGCTGATAGCGGGAGAGGGTGAGCAGTTCTTC	CASSPPLIAGEGEQFF
TRBV28	many	TRBJ1-2	NA	TGTGCCAGCAGTTTAGGGTTCGCGACATCTTATGGCTACACCTTC	CASSLGFATSYGYTF
TRBV20-1	many	TRBJ2-1	NA	TGCAGTGCTGCCCCGTCCCGGCAGTTCTTC	CSAAPSRQFF
TRBV5-1	many	TRBJ1-1	NA	TGCGCCAGCAGCTTGGACGGGCGCGGAAACACTGAAGCTTTCTTT	CASSLDGRGNTEAFF
TRBV29-1	many	TRBJ1-2	TRBD1	TGCAGCGTTGTAAGCCGTGGAGCACAGGGGTCTAACTATGGCTACACCTTC	CSVVSRGAQGSNYGYTF
TRBV5-1	few	TRBJ2-5	NA	TGCGCCAGCAGCTTGTCTCAACTAGGGGAGACCCAGTACTTC	CASSLSQLGETQYF
TRBV20-1	many	TRBJ2-7	TRBD1	TGCAGCGCTAGAGATGTCAGGGGGCTAAACGAGCAGTACTTC	CSARDVRGLNEQYF
TRBV29-1	many	TRBJ2-3	NA	TGCAGCGGTAGGGGGTACGGCACAGATACGCAGTATTTT	CSGRGYGTDTQYF
TRBV11-2	many	TRBJ2-7	TRBD2	TGTGCCAGCAGCCCACTAGCGGGAGTCTACGAGCAGTACTTC	CASSPLAGVYEQYF
TRBV13	many	TRBJ1-2	NA	TGTGCCAGCAGCTTCGGCACCAACTATGGCTACACCTTC	CASSFGTNYGYTF
TRBV12-3/TRBV12-4	NA	TRBJ1-5	NA	TGTGCCAGCAGCTTGGGTGGGTACGGTCAAGTAGCCCAGCATTTT	CASSLGGYGQVAQHF
TRBV4-3	many	TRBJ2-3	TRBD2	TGCGCCAGCAGCCCTGGACTAGCGGGAGGGACCACAGATACGCAGTATTTT	CASSPGLAGGTTDTQYF
TRBV2	many	TRBJ2-5	NA	TGTGCCAGCAGTGAGCGGAGGCAAGAGACCCAGTACTTC	CASSERRQETQYF
TRBV29-1	many	TRBJ2-3	TRBD1	TGCAGCGTGGGACAGGGTCAGACAGATACGCAGTATTTT	CSVGQGQTDTQYF
TRBV5-1	many	TRBJ2-7	TRBD1	TGCGCCAGCAGCTTGGCCAACAGGGGACCCGAGCAGTACTTC	CASSLANRGPEQYF
TRBV6-2/TRBV6-3	many	TRBJ1-1	NA	TGTGCCAGCAGTTACTCGAACCCAGGCGGACACACTGAAGCTTTCTTT	CASSYSNPGGHTEAFF
TRBV5-1	many	TRBJ2-5	NA	TGCGCCAGCAGCTTTCTCCCCAGGGTACAAGAGACCCAGTACTTC	CASSFLPRVQETQYF
TRBV11-2	many	TRBJ2-5	NA	TGTGCCAGCAGCCACCACACAGAGACCCAGTACTTC	CASSHHTETQYF
TRBV19	NA	TRBJ2-5	NA	TGTGCCAGCGAGGGCGCAAACCCCCAAGAGACCCAGTACTTC	CASEGANPQETQYF
TRBV19	many	TRBJ2-1	NA	TGTGCCAGTTGCTACCGAGTTGGAGCAGACAATGAGCAGTTCTTC	CASCYRVGADNEQFF
TRBV9	many	TRBJ2-7	TRBD1	TGTGCCAGCAGCCCTAATAGACAGGGGGGCTACGAGCAGTACTTC	CASSPNRQGGYEQYF
TRBV20-1	many	TRBJ2-5	NA	TGCAGTGCTAGAGATCGGGCAGGCGAAGGCCAAGAGACCCAGTACTTC	CSARDRAGEGQETQYF
TRBV28	many	TRBJ1-1	NA	TGTGCCAGCAGTTTAATCCGCGGCTTGGATAACACTGAAGCTTTCTTT	CASSLIRGLDNTEAFF
TRBV28	many	TRBJ1-2	NA	TGTGCCAGCAGTACCGGGATCTACTATGGCTACACCTTC	CASSTGIYYGYTF
TRBV28	many	TRBJ1-1	NA	TGTGCCAGCACCGGGGGGGCGGTGAACACTGAAGCTTTCTTT	CASTGGAVNTEAFF